These T cell receptor beta chains were read from a single sample in a study of T cell responses to AZD1222 COVID-19 vaccine. TCRdb's table, derived via immunoSEQ multiplex PCR, lists solely in-frame clones and lacks some. The data contain about 99,000 clones, 88% of them singletons. The input for sequencing was peripheral blood, taken on day 0 of AZD1222 vaccination. The receptors here all came from an adult in good health. CDR3s leave out the opening cysteine and the closing phenylalanine or tryptophan. D genes are given only for firm matches.

len	d_gene	v_gene	CDR3aa
14	NA	TRBV5-4	ASSLAGRGIQETQY
11	TRBD1	TRBV12-3/TRBV12-4	ASSMGQSYEQY
13	NA	TRBV27	ASSLLGRQNTEAF
10	NA	TRBV27	ASRTFSSEQY
11	NA	TRBV24-1	ATSESLFYGYT
11	NA	TRBV7-2	ASSLGKNTEAF
14	TRBD1	TRBV7-8	ASSFDRARVNYGYT
11	NA	TRBV7-2	ASRTTHSYEQY
11	NA	TRBV2	ASSDGRDYEQY
16	TRBD2	TRBV4-2	ASSQGTLAGGTQETQY
12	TRBD1	TRBV6-1	ASSLSDRGYEQY
15	NA	TRBV21-1	ASSTAGTGGSGTEAF
11	TRBD1	TRBV6-2/TRBV6-3	ASSYTGGTPQH
11	NA	TRBV7-9	ASSSRGTDTQY
12	NA	TRBV28	ATNAGASYNEQF
13	TRBD1	TRBV3-1/TRBV3-2	ASSHPGQGSTEAF
13	TRBD2	TRBV7-7	ASSLGLAGTDTQY
12	TRBD1	TRBV18	ASSLTGDRSPLH
12	TRBD1	TRBV28	ASSGTGGSYEQY
9	NA	TRBV7-2	ASSLVSGYT
10	NA	TRBV10-3	AISESSEPQH
17	TRBD2	TRBV19	ASSMGRPGLAGGTGELF
14	TRBD1	TRBV3-1/TRBV3-2	ASSQKGQGDNQPQH
9	NA	TRBV6-5	ASIRNTEAF
10	NA	TRBV2	ASSSDTGELF
11	NA	TRBV12-3/TRBV12-4	ASSLRTAFGYT
12	NA	TRBV28	ASTKRDTSYEQY
12	NA	TRBV3-1/TRBV3-2	ASSQARGNTEAF
12	NA	TRBV7-6	ASSLGTNGGTIY
13	NA	TRBV28	ASTPGGSNTGELF
11	NA	TRBV3-1/TRBV3-2	ASSQAPHRVEF
9	NA	TRBV24-1	ATSALGTQY
13	NA	TRBV29-1	SVCRSGLDTGELF
8	NA	TRBV7-2	ASSYNEQF
11	NA	TRBV7-8	ASSPLDRYEQY
8	NA	TRBV6-5	ASSVQGYT
13	NA	TRBV19	ASSTIAQGLGGAF
15	TRBD2	TRBV5-1	ASSLGTSGASRGIQY
10	NA	TRBV24-1	ATSDPGGGAF